A selection of T cell receptor beta chains follows, all from one sample in a study of T cell changes during pregnancy in multiple sclerosis. The method was immunoSEQ multiplex PCR; TCRdb's version includes in-frame clones alone and lacks a portion of them. This sample has around 63,000 clones, with 85% to 95% found just once. The starting material was CD8+ T cells from peripheral blood mononuclear cells, obtained in the third trimester of pregnancy. Source of these receptors: a female donor in good health, enrolled as a control in a pregnancy study. Both conserved end residues are part of each CDR3. Fields, in order: J gene, clone size, D gene, CDR3 length, V gene, CDR3 DNA, CDR3 protein. The D gene is left open where the match is weak. Size tells how often a clone was seen (once, few, many) or the class of an expanded clone, and some rows leave it out.

TRBJ2-7 | - | TRBD1 | 14 | TRBV19 | TGTGCCAGTAAACCTGACAGGGATCAACACGAGCAGTACTTC | CASKPDRDQHEQYF
TRBJ2-3 | - | - | 17 | TRBV13 | TGTGCCAGCAGCTCCGAGCGGCGAGTCACTAGCACAGATACGCAGTATTTT | CASSSERRVTSTDTQYF
TRBJ1-1 | - | TRBD1 | 16 | TRBV4-2 | TGTGCCAGCAGCCAAAGTGCCAGGGGGCATGTCACTGAAGCTTTCTTT | CASSQSARGHVTEAFF
TRBJ1-2 | once | TRBD1 | 13 | TRBV7-3 | TGTGCCAGCAGCTTGATAGGGGGCGGCGGCTACACCTTC | CASSLIGGGGYTF
TRBJ2-7 | - | TRBD2 | 13 | TRBV2 | TGTGCCAGCGCCAGCGGGATCTCCTACGAGCAGTACTTC | CASASGISYEQYF
TRBJ1-5 | - | - | 15 | TRBV2 | TGTGCCAGCAGTGAAGCGCCGGGGGGCTGGCAGCCCCAGCATTTT | CASSEAPGGWQPQHF
TRBJ1-6 | - | - | 15 | TRBV9 | TGTGCCAGCACCGAACTCGAGGGCTATAATTCACCCCTCCACTTT | CASTELEGYNSPLHF
TRBJ1-1 | - | TRBD1 | 20 | TRBV4-2 | TGTGCCAGCAGCCCCGTCCAACTACTAACAGGGGACCGAACGGGGGCTGAAGCTTTCTTT | CASSPVQLLTGDRTGAEAFF
TRBJ1-6 | - | - | 17 | TRBV2 | TGTGCCAGCAGTGAAGGCGGAATGAGCTCCTATAATTCACCCCTCCACTTT | CASSEGGMSSYNSPLHF
TRBJ2-6 | - | - | 19 | TRBV19 | TGTGCCAGTAGTATAATAAGTGGGGGAGGAAGCCCTGGGGCCAACGTCCTGACTTTC | CASSIISGGGSPGANVLTF
TRBJ1-1 | - | TRBD1 | 14 | TRBV29-1 | TGCAGCGTTGACAGCCAGGGGGGTTACACTGAAGCTTTCTTT | CSVDSQGGYTEAFF
TRBJ1-5 | - | - | 15 | TRBV19 | TGTGCCAGTAGCCTATCCACGGGGGGGAGTCAGCCCCAGCATTTT | CASSLSTGGSQPQHF
TRBJ2-7 | - | - | 21 | TRBV4-3 | TGCGCCAGCAGCCAAGATTCACCTGGATACCGGGCCCCGGGGCGGGACTACGAGCAGTACTTC | CASSQDSPGYRAPGRDYEQYF
TRBJ2-1 | - | TRBD1 | 12 | TRBV6-5 | TGTGCCACCATCTTAGGGGGCGGTGAGCAGTTCTTC | CATILGGGEQFF
TRBJ1-5 | medium-sized | - | 10 | TRBV14 | TGTGCCAGACAGGGTCAGCCCCAGCATTTT | CARQGQPQHF